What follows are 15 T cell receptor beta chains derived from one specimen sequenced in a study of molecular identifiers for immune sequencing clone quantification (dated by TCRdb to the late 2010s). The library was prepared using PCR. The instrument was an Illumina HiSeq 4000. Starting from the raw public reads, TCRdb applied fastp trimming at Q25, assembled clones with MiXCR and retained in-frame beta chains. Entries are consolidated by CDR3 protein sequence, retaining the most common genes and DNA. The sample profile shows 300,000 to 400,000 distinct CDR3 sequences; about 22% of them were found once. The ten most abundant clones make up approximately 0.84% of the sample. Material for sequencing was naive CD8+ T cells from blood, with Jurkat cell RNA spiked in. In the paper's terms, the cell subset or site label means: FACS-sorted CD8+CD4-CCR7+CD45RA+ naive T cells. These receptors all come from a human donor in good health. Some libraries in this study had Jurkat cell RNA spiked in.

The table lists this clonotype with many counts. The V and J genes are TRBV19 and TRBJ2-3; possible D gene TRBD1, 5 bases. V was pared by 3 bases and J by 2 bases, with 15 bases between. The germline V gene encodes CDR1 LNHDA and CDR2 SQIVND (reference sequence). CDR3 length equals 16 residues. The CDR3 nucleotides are TGTGCCAGTAGTATGCCGGACACCGTCCACACAGATACGCAGTATTTT. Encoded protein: CASSMPDTVHTDTQYF.

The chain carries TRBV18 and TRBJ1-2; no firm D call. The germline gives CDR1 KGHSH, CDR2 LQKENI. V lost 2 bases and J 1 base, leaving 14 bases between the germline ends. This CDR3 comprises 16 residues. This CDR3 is CASSPSSTPYNYGYTF. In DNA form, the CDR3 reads TGTGCCAGCTCACCATCTTCGACACCTTATAACTATGGCTACACCTTC.

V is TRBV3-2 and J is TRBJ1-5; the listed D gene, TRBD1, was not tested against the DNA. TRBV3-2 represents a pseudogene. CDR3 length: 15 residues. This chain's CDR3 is CASNFIRTEQSAQHF. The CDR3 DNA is TGTGCCAGCAACTTTATTAGGACAGAACAATCAGCCCAGCATTTT.

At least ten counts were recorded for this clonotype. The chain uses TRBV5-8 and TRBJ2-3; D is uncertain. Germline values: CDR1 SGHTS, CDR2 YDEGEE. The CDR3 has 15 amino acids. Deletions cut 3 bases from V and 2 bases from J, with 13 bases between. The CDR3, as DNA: TGTGCCAGCAGCTACGAATTTTCGAACACAGATACGCAGTATTTT. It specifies CASSYEFSNTDTQYF.

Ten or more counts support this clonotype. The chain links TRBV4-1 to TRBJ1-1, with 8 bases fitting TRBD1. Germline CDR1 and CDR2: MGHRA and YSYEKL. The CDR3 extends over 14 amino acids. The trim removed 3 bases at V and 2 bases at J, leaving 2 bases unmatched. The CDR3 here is CASSQTGVNTEAFF. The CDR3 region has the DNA TGCGCCAGCAGCCAGACAGGGGTAAACACTGAAGCTTTCTTT.

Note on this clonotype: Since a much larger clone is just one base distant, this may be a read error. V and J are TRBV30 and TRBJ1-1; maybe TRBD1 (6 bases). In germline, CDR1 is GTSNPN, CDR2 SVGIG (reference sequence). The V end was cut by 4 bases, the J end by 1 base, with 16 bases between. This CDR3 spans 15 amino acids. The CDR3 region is CAWTPYRAQNTEAFF. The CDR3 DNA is TGTGCCTGGACCCCTTACAGGGCGCAGAACACTGAAGCTTTCTTT.

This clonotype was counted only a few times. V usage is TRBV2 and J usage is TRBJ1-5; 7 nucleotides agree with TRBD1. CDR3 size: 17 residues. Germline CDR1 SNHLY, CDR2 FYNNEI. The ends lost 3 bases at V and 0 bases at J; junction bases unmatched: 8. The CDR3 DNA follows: TGTGCCAGCAGTGATGAAGGGACAGAGATTAGCAATCAGCCCCAGCATTTT. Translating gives CASSDEGTEISNQPQHF.

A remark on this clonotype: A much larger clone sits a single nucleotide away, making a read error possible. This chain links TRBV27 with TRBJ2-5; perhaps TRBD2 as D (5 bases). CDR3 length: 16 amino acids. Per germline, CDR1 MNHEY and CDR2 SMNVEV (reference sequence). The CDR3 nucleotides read TGTGCCACCAGTTTATCGGCTAGCACGTACCAAGAGACCCAGTACTTC. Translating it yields CATSLSASTYQETQYF.

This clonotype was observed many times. The CDR3 region is CASSPYRLAGVEDTQYF. CDR3 bases: TGTGCCAGCAGTCCATATAGACTAGCGGGAGTTGAAGATACGCAGTATTTT. V is TRBV28 and J is TRBJ2-3, with 12 bases matching TRBD2. Germline CDR1 reads MDHEN; CDR2 reads SYDVKM. The CDR3 is 17 residues long. With 5 bases clipped from V and 5 bases from J, the junction kept 11 bases outside the gene matches.

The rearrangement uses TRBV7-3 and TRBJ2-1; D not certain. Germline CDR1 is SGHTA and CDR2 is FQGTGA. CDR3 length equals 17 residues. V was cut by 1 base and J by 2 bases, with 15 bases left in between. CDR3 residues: CASSLSCLHSPYNEQFF. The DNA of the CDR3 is TGTGCCAGCAGCTTAAGTTGTCTTCACAGCCCCTACAATGAGCAGTTCTTC.

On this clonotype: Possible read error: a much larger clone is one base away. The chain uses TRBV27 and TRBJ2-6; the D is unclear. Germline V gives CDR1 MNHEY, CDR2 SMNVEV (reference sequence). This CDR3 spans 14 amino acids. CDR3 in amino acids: CANSLLYGANVLTF. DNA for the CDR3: TGTGCCAACAGTTTATTGTACGGGGCCAACGTCCTGACTTTC.

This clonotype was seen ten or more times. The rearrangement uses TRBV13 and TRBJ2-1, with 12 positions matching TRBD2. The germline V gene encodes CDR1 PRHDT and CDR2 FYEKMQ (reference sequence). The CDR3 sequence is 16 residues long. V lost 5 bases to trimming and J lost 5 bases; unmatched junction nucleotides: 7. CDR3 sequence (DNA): TGTGCCAGCAGCCTCCCGACTAGCGGGAGAGACAATGAGCAGTTCTTC. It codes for CASSLPTSGRDNEQFF.

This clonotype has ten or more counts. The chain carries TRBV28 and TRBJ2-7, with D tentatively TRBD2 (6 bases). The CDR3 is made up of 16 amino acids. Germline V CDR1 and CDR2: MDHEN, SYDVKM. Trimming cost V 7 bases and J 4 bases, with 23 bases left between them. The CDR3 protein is CASTNSYGRLGYEQYF. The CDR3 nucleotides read TGTGCCAGCACCAACTCTTATGGACGACTAGGGTACGAGCAGTACTTC.

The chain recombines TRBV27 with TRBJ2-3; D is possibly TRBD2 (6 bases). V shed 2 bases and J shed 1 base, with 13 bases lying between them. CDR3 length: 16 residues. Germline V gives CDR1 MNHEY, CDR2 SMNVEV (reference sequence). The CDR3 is CASSLGVAGRTDTQYF. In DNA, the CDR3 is TGTGCCAGCAGTTTAGGGGTCGCGGGGCGCACAGATACGCAGTATTTT.

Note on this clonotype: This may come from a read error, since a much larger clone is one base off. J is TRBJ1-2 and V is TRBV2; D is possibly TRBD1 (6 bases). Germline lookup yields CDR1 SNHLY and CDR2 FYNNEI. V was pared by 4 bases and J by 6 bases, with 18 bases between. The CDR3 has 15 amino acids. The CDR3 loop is CASSAGTRVVDGYTF. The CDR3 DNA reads TGTGCCAGCAGTGCCGGGACAAGGGTGGTGGATGGCTACACCTTC.